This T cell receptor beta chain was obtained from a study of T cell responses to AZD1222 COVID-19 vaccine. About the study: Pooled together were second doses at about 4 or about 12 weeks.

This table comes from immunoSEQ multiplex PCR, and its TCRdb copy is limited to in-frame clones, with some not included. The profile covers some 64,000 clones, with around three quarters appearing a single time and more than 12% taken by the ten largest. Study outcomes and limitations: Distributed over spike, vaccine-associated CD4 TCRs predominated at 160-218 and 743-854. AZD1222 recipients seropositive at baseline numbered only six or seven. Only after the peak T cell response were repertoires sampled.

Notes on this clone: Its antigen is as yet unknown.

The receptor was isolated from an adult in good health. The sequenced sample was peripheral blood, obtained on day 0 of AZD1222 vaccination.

The CDR3, as DNA: TGTGCCAGCAGAGACAGGGTGTTGGACTATGGCTACACCTTC. Protein: CASRDRVLDYGYTF. J is TRBJ1-2 and V is TRBV21-1; the table assigns TRBD1, which was not confirmed against the DNA. TRBV21-1 is shown as a pseudogene. The CDR3 consists of 14 residues.